The T cell receptor beta chain under discussion was sequenced for a study of a mutant IDH1 vaccine in newly diagnosed glioma. As for the study in general: Treated patients, approximately 62% male and roughly 40% female, averaged about 40 years of age. Patients had received radiotherapy, temozolomide, or both previously, most receiving both. Week 35 held visit V12, while week 47 held visit V13. Study findings and constraints: Apparently unrelated to pseudoprogression were changes in the top peripheral T cell clonotypes.

V lost 1 base and J lost 5, with 14 bases in between. This CDR3 has 15 amino acids. From germline, CDR1 is LNHDA and CDR2 SQIVND (reference sequence). Details on this clone: The target antigen is unknown.

Time point noted: week 35, safety follow-up. Vaccination used 300 ug of mutant IDH1 20-mer peptide per dose, with topical imiquimod. The assay was immunoSEQ multiplex PCR, and TCRdb's table has in-frame clones only and misses some. The data show about 54,000 clones, about 85% seen once. The rearrangement uses TRBV19 and TRBJ1-2; D might be TRBD1 (5 bases). The TCR sequence derives from a woman in her late teens or twenties with glioma. This specimen consisted of PBMCs, obtained from a glioma patient whose treatment included an IDH1 peptide vaccine. The CDR3 sequence: CASSIVFGTGYGYTF. The CDR3 DNA is TGTGCCAGTAGTATAGTTTTCGGGACGGGGTATGGCTACACCTTC.